This T cell receptor (beta chain) was identified during a study of blood T cell repertoires in COVID-19. Study information: Italy, Spain and the United States were the sources of the convalescent and acute COVID-19 samples. T cells, B-cell-depleted T cells, or PBMCs provided the cDNA or gDNA that served as material.

In the authors' methods: Nucleated cell number was recorded as an estimate derived from reference gene primer amplification. The repertoire was sequenced with immunoSEQ multiplex PCR; TCRdb's copy has only in-frame clones and lacks some. The D gene and trimming were derived from the DNA, and the V and J assignments and clone size from that table. The profile shows some 200,000 clones, around 83% of them singletons. Looked up from germline, CDR1 is MDHEN and CDR2 is SYDVKM. J lost 5 bases, V lost 6 bases, and 4 bases had no gene match. The CDR3 contains 13 residues. The sequence was obtained from a man between 45 and 60 years old who had recovered from COVID-19. Sequenced material: peripheral blood. The rearrangement links TRBV28 to TRBJ1-1, with 9 bases matching TRBD1. CDR3 sequence (DNA): TGTGCCAGCAGGGGACAGGGCACAACTGAAGCTTTCTTT. This encodes CASRGQGTTEAFF.